This note documents a single T cell receptor (beta chain) sequence. The sample is drawn from a study of long-term antiretroviral therapy in people with HIV. Survey-level immunoSEQ v3.0 assays were run. Profiled with immunoSEQ multiplex PCR; TCRdb holds only in-frame clones, not every one. The data show about 40,000 clones, 70% to 90% seen once. V lost 5 bases and J lost 3, with 11 bases in between. The CDR3 length is 13 residues. Germline CDR1 and CDR2: MNHEY and SVGAGI. The V gene is TRBV6-5, the J gene TRBJ2-7; D not certain. The TCR comes from a woman aged 50 to 65 with HIV. This specimen consisted of unsorted PBMCs, obtained 1.2 years after starting antiretroviral therapy. Here the CDR3 reads CASSRRVGYEQYF. CDR3 sequence (DNA): TGTGCCAGCAGTCGAAGAGTTGGCTACGAGCAGTACTTC.